The rows below give T cell receptor beta chains drawn from one sample of a study of blood T cell repertoires in COVID-19. Produced via immunoSEQ multiplex PCR; TCRdb's table is partial and in-frame only. Among 150,000 to 200,000 clones listed, around 81% were seen once. The sequenced sample was peripheral blood. The receptors come from a woman older than 75 with COVID-19, enrolled during active disease. Both conserved end residues are part of each CDR3. The order of the fields is V gene, J gene, CDR3 protein.

V gene: TRBV6-5
J gene: TRBJ2-3
CDR3 protein: CASGRQGSLADTQYF

V gene: TRBV19
J gene: TRBJ2-5
CDR3 protein: CASSIGLAQETQYF

V gene: TRBV6-1
J gene: TRBJ2-3
CDR3 protein: CASSDLGARTDTQYF

V gene: TRBV13
J gene: TRBJ2-1
CDR3 protein: CASRVRDRYNEQFF

V gene: TRBV28
J gene: TRBJ1-5
CDR3 protein: CASTPGWQPQHF

V gene: TRBV10-3
J gene: TRBJ1-5
CDR3 protein: CAIARGAGNNQPQHF

V gene: TRBV3-1/TRBV3-2
J gene: TRBJ1-1
CDR3 protein: CASSDWGQTNTEAFF

V gene: TRBV7-6
J gene: TRBJ1-5
CDR3 protein: CASSLVGEDQPQHF

V gene: TRBV5-1
J gene: TRBJ2-5
CDR3 protein: CASSLTGGDETQYF

V gene: TRBV7-8
J gene: TRBJ1-2
CDR3 protein: CASSLGGGLGALGYTF

V gene: TRBV3-1/TRBV3-2
J gene: TRBJ2-2
CDR3 protein: CASSQGSTNTGELFF

V gene: TRBV14
J gene: TRBJ1-5
CDR3 protein: CASSQVPPWGHNQPQHF

V gene: TRBV2
J gene: TRBJ2-3
CDR3 protein: CASSDRQNTQYF

V gene: TRBV6-5
J gene: TRBJ1-2
CDR3 protein: CASSYVQAYGYTF

V gene: TRBV19
J gene: TRBJ2-2
CDR3 protein: CASSIERAGAGELFF

V gene: TRBV6-5
J gene: TRBJ1-3
CDR3 protein: CASSSTGFSGNTIYF

V gene: TRBV4-1
J gene: TRBJ1-1
CDR3 protein: CASSPFETGVNSEAFF

V gene: TRBV18
J gene: TRBJ2-1
CDR3 protein: CASSGLAGVSEQFF

V gene: TRBV10-2
J gene: TRBJ1-6
CDR3 protein: CASGPWDRGESLHF

V gene: TRBV27
J gene: TRBJ2-1
CDR3 protein: CASSAPRGGDRFLFF

V gene: TRBV9
J gene: TRBJ1-6
CDR3 protein: CASSVEDRTPLHF

V gene: TRBV28
J gene: TRBJ1-4
CDR3 protein: CASSLLAPSGGKLFF

V gene: TRBV14
J gene: TRBJ1-5
CDR3 protein: CASSRDINQPQHF

V gene: TRBV7-9
J gene: TRBJ2-2
CDR3 protein: CASTLAGRQPGELFF

V gene: TRBV3-1/TRBV3-2
J gene: TRBJ2-3
CDR3 protein: CASSDGAGGWSDTQYF

V gene: TRBV28
J gene: TRBJ2-3
CDR3 protein: CALRGQGTDTQYF

V gene: TRBV19
J gene: TRBJ1-2
CDR3 protein: CASMRTGGLYGYTF

V gene: TRBV6-5
J gene: TRBJ2-1
CDR3 protein: CASSIVDEQFF

V gene: TRBV3-1/TRBV3-2
J gene: TRBJ2-7
CDR3 protein: CASSQARGKQYF

V gene: TRBV11-2
J gene: TRBJ2-7
CDR3 protein: CASSYGGTRSYEQYF

V gene: TRBV29-1
J gene: TRBJ2-3
CDR3 protein: CSVVRGTDTQYF

V gene: TRBV19
J gene: TRBJ2-1
CDR3 protein: CASSPQTSGRGNEQFF

V gene: TRBV19
J gene: TRBJ1-4
CDR3 protein: CASRKGGGEKLFF